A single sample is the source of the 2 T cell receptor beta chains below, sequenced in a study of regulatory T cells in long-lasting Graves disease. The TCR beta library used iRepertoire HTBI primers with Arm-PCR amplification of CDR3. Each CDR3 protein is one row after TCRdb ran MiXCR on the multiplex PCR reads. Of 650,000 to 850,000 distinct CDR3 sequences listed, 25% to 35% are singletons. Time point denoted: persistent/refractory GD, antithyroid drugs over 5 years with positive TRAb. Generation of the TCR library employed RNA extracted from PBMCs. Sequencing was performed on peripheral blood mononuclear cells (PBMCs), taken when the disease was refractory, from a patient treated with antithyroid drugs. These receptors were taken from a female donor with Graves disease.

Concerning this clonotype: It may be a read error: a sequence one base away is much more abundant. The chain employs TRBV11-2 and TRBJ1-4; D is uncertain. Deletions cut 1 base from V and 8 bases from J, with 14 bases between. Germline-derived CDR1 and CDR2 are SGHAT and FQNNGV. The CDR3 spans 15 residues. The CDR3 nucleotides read TGTGCCAGCAGCTTAGGTGTCAGAACTGGGGAAAAACTGTTTTTT. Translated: CASSLGVRTGEKLFF.

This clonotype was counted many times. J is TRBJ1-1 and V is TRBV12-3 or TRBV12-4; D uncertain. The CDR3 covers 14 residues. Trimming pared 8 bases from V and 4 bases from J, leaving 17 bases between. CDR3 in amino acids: CASGYLGEGTEAFF. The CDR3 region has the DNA TGTGCCAGCGGGTACCTTGGGGAAGGCACTGAAGCTTTCTTT.